These 26 T cell receptor beta chains were all obtained from the same sample, sequenced in a study of T cell changes during pregnancy in multiple sclerosis. This table comes from immunoSEQ multiplex PCR, and its TCRdb copy is limited to in-frame clones, with some not included. The table lists fewer than 15,000 clones, roughly 90% of them singletons. Sequencing was performed on CD8+ T cells from peripheral blood mononuclear cells, taken in the first trimester of pregnancy. The receptors come from a female donor with multiple sclerosis, enrolled in a pregnancy study.

CDR3 bases: TGTGCCAGCACCAAGGACCAGGGCAGCACTGAAGCTTTCTTT. This translates into CASTKDQGSTEAFF. The chain joins TRBV11-2 to TRBJ1-1, with D possibly TRBD1 on 5 matching bases. Germline lookup yields CDR1 SGHAT and CDR2 FQNNGV. V was clipped by 7 bases and J by 4 bases, with 16 bases between them. CDR3 length: 14 amino acids. Complete variable domain (other parts from reference TRBV11-2 and TRBJ1-1): EAGVAQSPRYKIIEKRQSVAFWCNPISGHATLYWYQQILGQGPKLLIQFQNNGVVDDSQLPKDRFSAERLKGVDSTLKIQPAKLEDSAVYLCASTKDQGSTEAFFGQGTRLTVV.

The J gene is TRBJ2-7, the V gene TRBV27, with 9 nucleotides matching TRBD1. The junction had 4 bases not matched to a gene; V was cut back by 8 bases and J by 2 bases. CDR3 length: 13 residues. Per the germline V gene, CDR1 is MNHEY and CDR2 is SMNVEV (reference sequence). Written as DNA, the CDR3 is TGTGCCAGCCGACAGGGGGGGACCTACGAGCAGTACTTC. Its protein product is CASRQGGTYEQYF.

The chain is built from TRBV6-5 and TRBJ1-6, with a possible D match to TRBD1 (5 bases). V was shortened by 10 bases and J by 5 bases, with 18 bases between the two germline ends. The germline V gene encodes CDR1 MNHEY and CDR2 SVGAGI. The CDR3 is made up of 15 amino acids. CDR3 region: CATSDRRENNSPLHF. CDR3 bases: TGTGCCACTAGCGACAGAAGGGAGAATAATTCACCCCTCCACTTT.

This clone came up once. This chain uses TRBV1 with TRBJ2-2; TRBD2 is taken as the D call from the table, unchecked against the DNA. TRBV1 is assigned pseudogene status. This CDR3 region has 18 residues. The CDR3, as DNA: TGCACCAGCAGCCAAGGCCTAGCGGGGGGGTTGAACACCGGGGAGCTGTTTTTT. Its translation is CTSSQGLAGGLNTGELFF.

CDR3 region: CASSRTGGSYNSPLHF. CDR3 nucleotide sequence: TGTGCCAGTAGTCGTACCGGGGGCTCCTATAATTCACCCCTCCACTTT. The chain recombines TRBV19 with TRBJ1-6; tentatively, D is TRBD1 (5 bases). Deletions cut 5 bases from V and 0 bases from J, with 11 bases between. CDR1 is LNHDA, CDR2 SQIVND, per germline (reference sequence). The length of the CDR3 is 16 residues.

This chain connects TRBV27 to TRBJ1-6; unclear D gene. V lost 2 bases to trimming and J lost 14 bases, with 16 bases between them. The CDR3 consists of 14 residues. From germline, CDR1 is MNHEY and CDR2 SMNVEV (reference sequence). The CDR3 region is CASSLTGAVLALHF. The CDR3 nucleotides read TGTGCCAGCAGTTTAACGGGTGCTGTTTTAGCCCTCCACTTT.

The chain has TRBV19 and TRBJ2-7; 8 nucleotides align to TRBD1. The V gene's germline CDR1 is LNHDA and CDR2 SQIVND (reference sequence). The CDR3 is made up of 15 amino acids. The V segment lost 7 bases and the J segment 2 bases; nucleotides outside the gene matches: 10. CDR3 sequence: CASKDTRTGTYEQYF. The CDR3, as DNA: TGTGCCAGTAAGGATACGAGGACAGGGACCTACGAGCAGTACTTC.

The chain combines TRBV10-3 with TRBJ2-6; the D gene is possibly TRBD1 (5 bases). Germline lookup yields CDR1 ENHRY and CDR2 SYGVKD. The CDR3 runs to 14 residues. Trimming took off 10 bases at V and 0 bases at J, with 10 bases between the two ends. The CDR3 loop reads CATKGLSGANVLTF. The CDR3, as DNA: TGTGCCACCAAGGGGCTCTCTGGGGCCAACGTCCTGACTTTC.

V and J are TRBV5-4 and TRBJ2-2, with D maybe TRBD1 (6 bases). CDR1 and CDR2 (germline): SGHNT, YYREEE (reference sequence). The CDR3 loop spans 16 amino acids. V gave up 4 bases and J gave up 1 base, with 14 bases separating them. CDR3 residues: CASSVSFRGNTGELFF. The CDR3 bases are TGTGCCAGCAGCGTATCCTTCAGGGGGAACACCGGGGAGCTGTTTTTT.

The chain joins TRBV5-1 to TRBJ2-7, with 7 bases matching TRBD1. V lost 2 bases, J lost 5 bases, and 7 bases stayed unmatched. Germline V CDR1 and CDR2: SGHRS, YFSETQ. The CDR3 contains 14 residues. This chain's CDR3 is CASSFSGGSNEQYF. The CDR3 nucleotides are TGCGCCAGCAGCTTTTCAGGGGGTAGCAACGAGCAGTACTTC. The complete variable domain, with remaining parts taken from reference TRBV5-1 and TRBJ2-7, reads KAGVTQTPRYLIKTRGQQVTLSCSPISGHRSVSWYQQTPGQGLQFLFEYFSETQRNKGNFPGRFSGRQFSNSRSEMNVSTLELGDSALYLCASSFSGGSNEQYFGPGTRLTVT.

This chain links TRBV6-1 with TRBJ2-3, with TRBD2 matching over 12 bases. Germline-derived CDR1 and CDR2 are MNHNS and SASEGT. J gave up 4 bases and V 4 bases, and 6 bases lay outside the gene matches. The CDR3 contains 16 residues. CDR3 bases: TGTGCCAGCAGTGCCTCCGGGACTAGCGGGCCAGATACGCAGTATTTT. Translation gives CASSASGTSGPDTQYF.

This clone was counted a single time. V and J are TRBV10-1 and TRBJ1-2, with a tentative D call TRBD1 (6 bases). V gave up 0 bases and J gave up 2 bases, with 10 bases separating them. Germline V gene data show CDR1 as WNHNN and CDR2 as SYGVQD (reference sequence). This CDR3 region has 15 residues. CDR3 nucleotide sequence: TGCGCCAGCAGTGAGTCGATAACAGGGAACTATGGCTACACCTTC. Protein sequence: CASSESITGNYGYTF.

This chain links TRBV6-5 with TRBJ1-2, with D possibly being TRBD1 (6 bases). CDR3 length: 14 amino acids. Germline V gives CDR1 MNHEY, CDR2 SVGAGI. The V gene lost 6 bases and the J gene lost 0 bases, with 11 bases spanning the gap. CDR3 DNA: TGTGCCAGCAGACGGGACACTACTAACTATGGCTACACCTTC. Translation gives CASRRDTTNYGYTF.

V usage is TRBV30 and J usage is TRBJ2-1; TRBD1 matches at 9 bases. The germline V gene encodes CDR1 GTSNPN and CDR2 SVGIG (reference sequence). This CDR3 has 14 residues. V shed 4 bases, J shed 7 bases, and the junction held 8 bases outside the gene matches. The CDR3 region has the DNA TGTGCCTGGACCGGGACAGGGACGGGGAATGAGCAGTTCTTC. As protein: CAWTGTGTGNEQFF.

DNA for the CDR3: TGTGCTAGTGGTTTGGGGCTCCGGGACACCCTGACCCTTTACGAGCAGTACTTC. This translates into CASGLGLRDTLTLYEQYF. This rearrangement joins TRBV12-5 to TRBJ2-7; D is possibly TRBD1 (6 bases). The CDR3 covers 18 residues. Per the germline V gene, CDR1 is LGHNT and CDR2 is FRNRAP. The ends were cut back, 1 base at V and 4 bases at J, with 23 bases in the middle.

Turning to this clone: Germline is not matched at one junction end, which may reflect a read error. V usage is TRBV7-7 and J usage is TRBJ2-7; 8 positions match TRBD1. CDR1 and CDR2 from the germline V gene are SSHAT and FNYEAQ (reference sequence). This CDR3 spans 15 amino acids. CDR3 amino acids: CASSQGQEVYYEQYF. CDR3 in DNA: TGTGCTAGCAGCCAGGGACAGGAGGTATACTACGAGCAGTACTTC.

V usage is TRBV4-1 and J usage is TRBJ1-1; tentatively, D is TRBD1 (6 bases). The germline V and J ends were trimmed by 4 bases and 2 bases, with 20 bases remaining between them. The CDR3 runs 17 residues. Germline V gives CDR1 MGHRA, CDR2 YSYEKL. This CDR3 reads CASSPLGAGGRNTEAFF. Written as DNA, the CDR3 is TGCGCCAGCAGCCCCCTGGGGGCGGGGGGCCGAAACACTGAAGCTTTCTTT.

In its sample, this clone was seen once. The CDR3 loop is CASGFQGGTEAFF. CDR3 bases: TGTGCTAGTGGTTTTCAAGGAGGGACTGAAGCTTTCTTT. V gene TRBV12-5 combines with J gene TRBJ1-1; no firm D call. CDR1 is LGHNT, CDR2 FRNRAP, per germline. This CDR3 contains 13 residues. The germline V and J ends were trimmed by 3 bases and 5 bases, with 10 bases remaining between them.

As to this clone: The conserved phenylalanine or tryptophan is not found at the CDR3 terminus, so this likely reflects a read error. The DNA is left out, because the CDR3 cannot be placed on it with certainty; the CDR3 is given as TCRdb lists it. The J gene is TRBJ1-4, the V gene TRBV10-2. CDR1 is WSHSY and CDR2 is SAAADI in the germline V gene. The CDR3 contains 14 residues when both ends are counted. The CDR3 is CASGEGCRMKNCFL.

The rearrangement links TRBV9 to TRBJ2-2; maybe TRBD1 (6 bases). The V gene's germline CDR1 is SGDLS and CDR2 YYNGEE. Trimming stripped 1 base from V and 6 bases from J, with 13 bases between. This CDR3 is built from 15 residues. CDR3 coding DNA: TGTGCCAGCAGCGTATTAGGGGGTCGCTCCGGGGAGCTGTTTTTT. It codes for CASSVLGGRSGELFF.

The chain joins TRBV27 to TRBJ1-1; D gene uncertain. V gave up 5 bases and J gave up 1 base, with 14 bases separating them. This CDR3 contains 15 residues. Germline-derived CDR1 and CDR2 are MNHEY and SMNVEV (reference sequence). This CDR3 reads CASSLMVGGNTEAFF. In DNA form, the CDR3 reads TGTGCCAGCAGTCTTATGGTAGGCGGGAACACTGAAGCTTTCTTT.

This chain joins TRBV5-4 and TRBJ1-1; 11 bases align to TRBD1. The CDR3 loop spans 14 amino acids. Trimming took 8 bases from V and 0 from J; bases not matched to a gene: 3. The germline CDR1 and CDR2 sequences are SGHNT and YYREEE (reference sequence). CDR3 sequence reads: CASRTGGLNTEAFF. The CDR3, as DNA: TGTGCCAGTCGGACAGGGGGCTTGAACACTGAAGCTTTCTTT.

The chain couples TRBV6-1 to TRBJ2-7; weak D call: TRBD2 (5 bases). The CDR3 spans 13 residues. Trimming took off 4 bases at V and 2 bases at J, with 9 bases between the two ends. CDR1 is MNHNS and CDR2 is SASEGT in the germline V gene. This chain's CDR3 is CASSVGETYEQYF. CDR3 nucleotide sequence: TGTGCCAGCAGTGTCGGGGAAACCTACGAGCAGTACTTC.

This chain joins TRBV5-1 and TRBJ2-1, with 7 bases fitting TRBD2. CDR1 and CDR2 (germline): SGHRS, YFSETQ. The ends lost 4 bases at V and 8 bases at J; junction bases unmatched: 9. The CDR3 totals 14 residues. In DNA, the CDR3 is TGCGCCAGCAGCCTGGTGGGGGGGAGCGATGAGCAGTTCTTC. Its translation is CASSLVGGSDEQFF.

This chain links TRBV16 with TRBJ2-1; D gene uncertain. V lost 4 bases and J lost 5, with 6 bases in between. The germline V gene encodes CDR1 KGHSY and CDR2 FQNENV. The CDR3 loop spans 12 amino acids. The CDR3 is CASSRYNNEQFF. Here the CDR3 DNA reads TGTGCCAGCAGCCGTTATAACAATGAGCAGTTCTTC.

The count of this clone is one. The gene calls are TRBV7-9 and TRBJ2-1, with D tentatively TRBD1 (7 bases). The CDR3 length is 13 residues. Trimming pared 6 bases from V and 8 bases from J, leaving 14 bases between. Germline V gene data show CDR1 as SEHNR and CDR2 as FQNEAQ (reference sequence). This CDR3 reads CASRQGGVHEQFF. The CDR3 DNA is TGTGCCAGCAGGCAGGGGGGAGTCCATGAGCAGTTCTTC.